The clone carrying this T cell receptor (beta chain) was found many times. These data come from a study of cytomegalovirus exposure and HLA in healthy donors. Germline V CDR1 and CDR2: ENHRY, SYGVKD. The CDR3 consists of 15 residues. J lost 3 bases, V lost 8 bases, and 9 bases had no gene match. 13 Jbeta primers and 60 Vbeta primers were used for the PCR. TCRdb keeps only in-frame clones here, not all; method: immunoSEQ multiplex PCR. The sample lists about 82,000 clones; around 77% were seen once. This TCR was sampled from a man aged 45 to 65 in good health and CMV-seronegative. The chain combines TRBV10-3 with TRBJ2-2; 7 nucleotides match TRBD2. Sequencing was performed on PBMCs. This CDR3 reads CAIGTWEGYTGELFF. The CDR3, as DNA: TGTGCCATCGGTACTTGGGAGGGCTACACCGGGGAGCTGTTTTTT.